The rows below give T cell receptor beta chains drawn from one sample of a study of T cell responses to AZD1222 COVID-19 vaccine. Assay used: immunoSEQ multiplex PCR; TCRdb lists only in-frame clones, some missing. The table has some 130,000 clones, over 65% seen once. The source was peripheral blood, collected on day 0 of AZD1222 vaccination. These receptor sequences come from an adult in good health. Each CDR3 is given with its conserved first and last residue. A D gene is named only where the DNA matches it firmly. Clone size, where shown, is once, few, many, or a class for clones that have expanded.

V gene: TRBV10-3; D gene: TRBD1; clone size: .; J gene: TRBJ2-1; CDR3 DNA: TGTGCCATCAGTGAGGGACAGGGGGGAGGGCAGTTCTTC; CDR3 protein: CAISEGQGGGQFF
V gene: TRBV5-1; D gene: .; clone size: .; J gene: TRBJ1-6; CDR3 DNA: TGCGCCAGCAGCAATTCAGGGTTTGATTCACCCCTCCACTTT; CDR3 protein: CASSNSGFDSPLHF
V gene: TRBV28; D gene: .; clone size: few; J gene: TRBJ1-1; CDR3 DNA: TGTGCCAGCAGTTTCCGGGGGGCAAACACTGAAGCTTTCTTT; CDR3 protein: CASSFRGANTEAFF
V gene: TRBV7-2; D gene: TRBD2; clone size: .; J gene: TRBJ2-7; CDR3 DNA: TGTGCCAGCAGCTTAGGGGGGACTAGCGCCTACGAGCAGTACTTC; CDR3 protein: CASSLGGTSAYEQYF
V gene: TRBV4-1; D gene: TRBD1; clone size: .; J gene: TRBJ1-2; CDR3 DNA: TGCGCCAGCAGCCAAGATGGCCAGGGGGATAGTAACTATGGCTACACCTTC; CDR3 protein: CASSQDGQGDSNYGYTF
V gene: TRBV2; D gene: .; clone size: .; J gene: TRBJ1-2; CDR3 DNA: TGTGCCAGCAGTGAAGACAGGGAGGCCGCTAACTATGGCTACACCTTC; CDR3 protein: CASSEDREAANYGYTF
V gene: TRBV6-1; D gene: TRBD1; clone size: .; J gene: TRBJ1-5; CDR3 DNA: TGTGCCAGCAGTGAATCAGGGGGCCGATATCAGCCCCAGCATTTT; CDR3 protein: CASSESGGRYQPQHF
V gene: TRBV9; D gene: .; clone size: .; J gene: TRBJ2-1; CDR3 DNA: TGTGCCAGCAGCGTAGGCCCTTCCTACAATGAGCAGTTCTTC; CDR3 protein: CASSVGPSYNEQFF
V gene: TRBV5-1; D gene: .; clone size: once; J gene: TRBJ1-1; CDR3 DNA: TGCGCCAGCAGCTTGACAGCTCGAGGGACTGAAGCTTTCTTT; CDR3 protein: CASSLTARGTEAFF
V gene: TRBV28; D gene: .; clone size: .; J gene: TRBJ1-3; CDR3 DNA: TGTGCCAGCAGTTCGGGACGGCGGAGCTCTGGAAACACCATATATTTT; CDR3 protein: CASSSGRRSSGNTIYF
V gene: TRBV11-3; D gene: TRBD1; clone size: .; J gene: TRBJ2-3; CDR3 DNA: TGTGCCAGCAGCCAGGGACAGGGACAGGGCACAGATACGCAGTATTTT; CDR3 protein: CASSQGQGQGTDTQYF
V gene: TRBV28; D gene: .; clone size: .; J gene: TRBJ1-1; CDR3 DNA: TGTGCCAGCAGCCGGGTTAGGAACACTGAAGCTTTCTTT; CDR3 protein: CASSRVRNTEAFF
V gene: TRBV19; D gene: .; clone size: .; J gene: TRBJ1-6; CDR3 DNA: TGTGCCAGTAGTATAAGGGGCTCCCGGCCCCTCCACTTT; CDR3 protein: CASSIRGSRPLHF
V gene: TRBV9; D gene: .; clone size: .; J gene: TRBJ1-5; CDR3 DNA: TGTGCCAGCAATGGTGGGTTCCTTGATCAGCCCCAGCATTTT; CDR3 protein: CASNGGFLDQPQHF
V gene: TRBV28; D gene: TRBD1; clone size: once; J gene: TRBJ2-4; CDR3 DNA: TGTGCCAGCAGCTCCGGGACAGGGCAAGACATTCAGTACTTC; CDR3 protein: CASSSGTGQDIQYF
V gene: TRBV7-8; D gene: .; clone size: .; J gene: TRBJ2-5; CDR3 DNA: TGTGCCAGCAGCTTAGAGACGGGGGCTGGGGGAGAGACCCAGTACTTC; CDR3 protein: CASSLETGAGGETQYF
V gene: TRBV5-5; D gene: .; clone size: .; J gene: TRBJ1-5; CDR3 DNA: TGTGCCACCAGCCCGGGGGGCCCATTTAGCAATCAGCCCCAGCATTTT; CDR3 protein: CATSPGGPFSNQPQHF
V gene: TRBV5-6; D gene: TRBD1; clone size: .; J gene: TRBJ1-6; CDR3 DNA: TGTGCCAGCACCCCGGACAGGGGGGATCGTAATTCACCCCTCCACTTT; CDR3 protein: CASTPDRGDRNSPLHF
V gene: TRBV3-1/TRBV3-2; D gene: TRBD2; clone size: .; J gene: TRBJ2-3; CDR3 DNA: TGTGCCAGCAGCCAGTTGGGACTAGCGGGCGGTAACGCAGATACGCAGTATTTT; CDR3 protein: CASSQLGLAGGNADTQYF
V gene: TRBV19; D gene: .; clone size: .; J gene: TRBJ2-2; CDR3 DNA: TGTGCCAGTAGTCCTGTTACCGGGTACACCGGGGAGCTGTTTTTT; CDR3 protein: CASSPVTGYTGELFF
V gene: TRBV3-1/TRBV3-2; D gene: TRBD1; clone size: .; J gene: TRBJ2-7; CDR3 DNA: TGTGCCAGCAGCCAACCCGGGACAGGGAGCTCCTACGAGCAGTACTTC; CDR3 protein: CASSQPGTGSSYEQYF
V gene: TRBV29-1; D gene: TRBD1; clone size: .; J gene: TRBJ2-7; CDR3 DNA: TGCAGCGGCCTGACAGGGGGCTACGAGCAGTACTTC; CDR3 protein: CSGLTGGYEQYF
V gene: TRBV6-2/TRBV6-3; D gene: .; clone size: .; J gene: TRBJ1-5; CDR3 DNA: TGTGCCTGCAGTTACGACGGTAATCGGCCCCAGCATTTT; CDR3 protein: CACSYDGNRPQHF
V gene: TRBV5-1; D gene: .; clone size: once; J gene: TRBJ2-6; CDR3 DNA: TGCGCCAGCAGCTGGTCAGCAATATCGTCTGGGGCCAACGTCCTGACTTTC; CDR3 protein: CASSWSAISSGANVLTF
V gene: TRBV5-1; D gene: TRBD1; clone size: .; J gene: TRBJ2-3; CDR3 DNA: TGCGCCAGCAGCTTGGAAGGGACAGGGGTCACAGATACGCAGTATTTT; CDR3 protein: CASSLEGTGVTDTQYF
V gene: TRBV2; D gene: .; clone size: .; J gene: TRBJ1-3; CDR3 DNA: TGTGCCAGCAGTGCCCTTACCACTGGAGGAAACACCATATATTTT; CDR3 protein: CASSALTTGGNTIYF
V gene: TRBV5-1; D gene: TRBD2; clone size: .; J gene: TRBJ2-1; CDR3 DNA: TGCGCCAGCAGCTCAGGGACTAGTCACAATGAGCAGTTCTTC; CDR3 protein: CASSSGTSHNEQFF
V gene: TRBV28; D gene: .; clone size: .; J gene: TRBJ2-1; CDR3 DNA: TGTGCCAGCAGTTCCTCTGGACTTGATGAGCAGTTCTTC; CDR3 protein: CASSSSGLDEQFF
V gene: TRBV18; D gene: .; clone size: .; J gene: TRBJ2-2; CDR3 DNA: TGTGCCAGCTCACCATACGGGGACACCGGGGAGCTGTTTTTT; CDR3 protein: CASSPYGDTGELFF
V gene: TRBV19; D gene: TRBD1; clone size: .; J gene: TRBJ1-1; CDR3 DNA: TGTGCCAGTAGTGTGGGACAGATAAACACTGAAGCTTTCTTT; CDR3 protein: CASSVGQINTEAFF
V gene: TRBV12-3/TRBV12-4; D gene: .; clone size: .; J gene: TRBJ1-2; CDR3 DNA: TGTGCCAGCAGTCGGGGCCCAGCAGGTGGCTACACCTTC; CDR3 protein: CASSRGPAGGYTF
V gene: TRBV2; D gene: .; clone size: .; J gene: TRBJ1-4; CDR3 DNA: TGTGCCAGCAGAGAATCGGCGGCAACTAATGAAAAACTGTTTTTT; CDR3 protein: CASRESAATNEKLFF
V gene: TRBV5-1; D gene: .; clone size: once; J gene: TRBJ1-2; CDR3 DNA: TGCGCCAGCAGCTTGGGAGGGCTAAACAACTATGGCTACACCTTC; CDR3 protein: CASSLGGLNNYGYTF
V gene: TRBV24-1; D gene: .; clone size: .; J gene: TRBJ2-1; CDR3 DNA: TGTGCCACCAGTGATTTGGGGTCAGATGGTTTCTTC; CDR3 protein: CATSDLGSDGFF
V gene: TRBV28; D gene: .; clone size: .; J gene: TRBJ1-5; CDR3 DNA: TGTGCCAGCAAATCGCAAAGCAATCAGCCCCAGCATTTT; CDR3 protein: CASKSQSNQPQHF
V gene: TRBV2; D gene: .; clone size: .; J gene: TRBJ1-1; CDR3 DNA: TGTGCCAGCAGTGAAGCGCCTGGGACGGCACGGAACACTGAAGCTTTCTTT; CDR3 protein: CASSEAPGTARNTEAFF
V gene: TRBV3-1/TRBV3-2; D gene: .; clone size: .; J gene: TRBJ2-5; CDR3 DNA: TGTGCCAGCAGCCCTGGGGGAGAGACCCAGTACTTC; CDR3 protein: CASSPGGETQYF
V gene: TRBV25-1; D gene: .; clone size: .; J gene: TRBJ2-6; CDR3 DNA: TGTGCCAGCGCCTATATAACAGGGTCTGGGGCCAACGTCCTGACTTTC; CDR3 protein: CASAYITGSGANVLTF
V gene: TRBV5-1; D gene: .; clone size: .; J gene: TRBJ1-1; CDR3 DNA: TGCGCCAGCAGGCCCCCAGGGTTATCGAACACTGAAGCTTTCTTT; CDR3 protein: CASRPPGLSNTEAFF
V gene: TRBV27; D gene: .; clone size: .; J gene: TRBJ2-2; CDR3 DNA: TGTGCCAGCAGTTTACAGGGGATAGCCTCGTTCGGGGAGCTGTTTTTT; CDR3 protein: CASSLQGIASFGELFF
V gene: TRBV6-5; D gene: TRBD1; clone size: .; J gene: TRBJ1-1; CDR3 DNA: TGTGCCAGCAGTTACGGGACAGGGGGTTCTGAAGCTTTCTTT; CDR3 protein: CASSYGTGGSEAFF
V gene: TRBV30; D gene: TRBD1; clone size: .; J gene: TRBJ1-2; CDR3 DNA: TGTGCCTGGAGTGTAAAGGGGACAGGGCCCTATGGCTACACCTTC; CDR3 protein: CAWSVKGTGPYGYTF
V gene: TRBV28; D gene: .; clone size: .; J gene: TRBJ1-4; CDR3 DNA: TGTGCCAGCAGTTCACCTCCCGGCCGGCCGGGGATTGGGGAAAAACTGTTTTTT; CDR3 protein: CASSSPPGRPGIGEKLFF
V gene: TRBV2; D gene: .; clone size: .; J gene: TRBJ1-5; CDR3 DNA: TGTGCCAGCAGTGAGCTGGGCTTCAATCAGCCCCAGCATTTT; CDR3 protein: CASSELGFNQPQHF
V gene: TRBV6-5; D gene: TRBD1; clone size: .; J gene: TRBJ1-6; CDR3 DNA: TGTGCCAGCAGCCTCAGACAGGGGAATTCACCCCTCCACTTT; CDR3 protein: CASSLRQGNSPLHF
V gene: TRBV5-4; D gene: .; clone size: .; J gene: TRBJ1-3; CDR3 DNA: TGTGCCAGCAGCCCATCGACAGGCGCTTCTGGAAACACCATATATTTT; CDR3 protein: CASSPSTGASGNTIYF
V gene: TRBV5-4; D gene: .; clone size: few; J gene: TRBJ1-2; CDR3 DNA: TGTGCCAGCAGCTTTCCCGGGAACTATGGCTACACCTTC; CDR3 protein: CASSFPGNYGYTF
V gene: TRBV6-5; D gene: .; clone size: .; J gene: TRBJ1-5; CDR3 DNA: TGTGCCATAAATAAGAGGGGTGCGGATCAGCCCCAGCATTTT; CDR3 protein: CAINKRGADQPQHF
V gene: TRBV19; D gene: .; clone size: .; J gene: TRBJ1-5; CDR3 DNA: TGTGCCAGTAGTTCTAGGACTTCCGCCCTCTATAGCAATCAGCCCCAGCATTTT; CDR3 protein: CASSSRTSALYSNQPQHF
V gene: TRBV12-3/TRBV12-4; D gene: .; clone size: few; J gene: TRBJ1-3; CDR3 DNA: TGTGCCAGCAGTTTAAGGCAGGGAGACACCATATATTTT; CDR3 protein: CASSLRQGDTIYF
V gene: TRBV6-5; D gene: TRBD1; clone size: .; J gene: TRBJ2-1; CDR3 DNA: TGTGCCAGCAGCCGGGGACAGGGGGCCTACAATGAGCAGTTCTTC; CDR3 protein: CASSRGQGAYNEQFF